Following are 25 T cell receptor beta chains from one sample sequenced in a study of T-cell reconstitution after alpha-beta-depleted transplantation in children. Preparation of the TCRbeta library used unique molecular identifiers. TCRdb fed the PCR reads into MiXCR, producing one record per CDR3 protein. The sample lists about 440,000 distinct CDR3 sequences, 43% seen once, with approximately 25% in the top ten. The sample was PBMCs, taken before TCRalphabeta/CD19-depleted stem cell transplant. These TCRs come from a girl aged 2-10 years with aplastic anemia, due to receive a stem cell transplant.

This clonotype has a handful of counts. The chain recombines TRBV3-1 with TRBJ2-6, with 8 nucleotides matching TRBD1. The V gene end was trimmed by 2 bases and the J gene end by 0 bases; junction bases not matched to a gene: 12. The CDR3 loop spans 20 amino acids. Germline V lookup: CDR1 LGHDT, CDR2 YNNKEL (reference sequence). This chain's CDR3 is CASSQKAGGDPFSGANVLTF. The CDR3 nucleotides are TGTGCCAGCAGCCAAAAGGCAGGGGGCGATCCCTTCTCTGGGGCCAACGTCCTGACTTTC.

On this clonotype itself: This may arise from a read error, as a much more abundant clone is one base away. DNA for the CDR3: TGTGCCAGCACAAAGGGCGGGCTAGGGGGAGATACGCAGTATTTT. Its protein product is CASTKGGLGGDTQYF. The chain is built from TRBV12-3 or TRBV12-4 and TRBJ2-3; a weak D match, TRBD1 (6 bases). Trimming left V 7 bases short and J 5 bases short, with 19 bases between. This CDR3 has 15 residues.

The chain couples TRBV5-5 to TRBJ2-3, with 9 nucleotides matching TRBD2. Losses at the gene ends were 2 bases for V and 4 bases for J; bases not matched to a gene: 14. CDR3 length: 18 amino acids. CDR1 is SGHKS and CDR2 is YYEKEE in the germline V gene (reference sequence). The DNA of the CDR3 is TGTGCCAGCAGCTTCCGCAGCCAGTCTAGCGGGATCGCAGATACGCAGTATTTT. It yields the protein CASSFRSQSSGIADTQYF.

The chain has TRBV7-2 and TRBJ1-5, with D perhaps matching TRBD1 (5 bases). The germline V gene has CDR1 SGHTA and CDR2 FQGNSA. Trimming cost V 1 base and J 2 bases, with 12 bases left between them. There are 16 residues in the CDR3. CDR3 loop: CASSLESRGRNQPQHF. The CDR3 DNA reads as TGTGCCAGCAGCTTAGAGTCCCGGGGACGCAATCAGCCCCAGCATTTT.

This chain uses TRBV12-3 or TRBV12-4 with TRBJ2-7, with D uncertain. Trimming left V 5 bases short and J 3 bases short, with 8 bases between. The CDR3 consists of 12 residues. The CDR3 loop reads CASSGVLYEQYF. CDR3 sequence (DNA): TGTGCCAGCAGTGGGGTGCTCTACGAGCAGTACTTC.

The sample holds many counts of this clonotype. The genes are TRBV7-9 and TRBJ2-3; D might be TRBD1 or TRBD2, each matching 5 bases. The CDR3 extends over 16 amino acids. Germline V gives CDR1 SEHNR, CDR2 FQNEAQ (reference sequence). V lost 5 bases, J lost 1 base, and 16 bases lay in between. The CDR3 spells CASSPRIGTGTDTQYF. The CDR3 nucleotides read TGTGCCAGCAGCCCCCGGATCGGGACGGGCACAGATACGCAGTATTTT.

This clonotype showed up many times. A read error may be the cause here, since a much bigger clone is one base away. This chain links TRBV20-1 with TRBJ2-5, with a tentative D call TRBD2 (6 bases). The CDR3 length is 13 residues. Per the germline V gene, CDR1 is DFQATT and CDR2 is SNEGSKA (reference sequence). The CDR3 protein is CIAPSGVQETQYF. CDR3 DNA sequence: TGCATTGCTCCTTCGGGGGTCCAAGAGACCCAGTACTTC.

This clonotype was detected only once. This chain uses TRBV5-1 with TRBJ1-2, with 9 bases matching TRBD1. This CDR3 contains 13 residues. Germline V gene sequence: CDR1 SGHRS, CDR2 YFSETQ. The V segment lost 3 bases and the J segment 8 bases; nucleotides outside the gene matches: 5. The CDR3 loop reads CASSWGQGNGYTF. The CDR3 DNA is TGCGCCAGCAGCTGGGGACAGGGTAACGGCTACACCTTC.

This clonotype was seen a few times. J is TRBJ2-1 and V is TRBV20-1, with 10 bases that match TRBD2. Trimming at V came to 5 bases and at J to 0 bases, leaving 4 bases not matched to a gene. Germline V gene data show CDR1 as DFQATT and CDR2 as SNEGSKA (reference sequence). This CDR3 comprises 15 residues. The CDR3: CSAQRGGSSYNEQFF. The CDR3 DNA is TGCAGTGCTCAGCGGGGGGGGAGCTCCTACAATGAGCAGTTCTTC.

This clonotype has at least ten counts. This chain uses TRBV13 with TRBJ2-1; TRBD2 aligns across 13 bases. The CDR3 extends over 15 amino acids. V shed 5 bases, J shed 8 bases, and the junction held 6 bases outside the gene matches. Looked up from germline, CDR1 is PRHDT and CDR2 is FYEKMQ (reference sequence). The CDR3, as DNA: TGTGCCAGCAGCCTCGGACTAGCGGGAGAGGATGAGCAGTTCTTC. It yields the protein CASSLGLAGEDEQFF.

This clonotype has at least ten counts. V and J are TRBV10-3 and TRBJ2-2, with 9 bases aligning to TRBD2. CDR1 is ENHRY and CDR2 is SYGVKD in the germline V gene. This CDR3 contains 17 residues. The trim removed 0 bases at V and 3 bases at J, leaving 5 bases unmatched. This CDR3 is CAISESRVAGDTGELFF. In DNA, the CDR3 is TGTGCCATCAGTGAGTCGAGGGTAGCGGGAGACACCGGGGAGCTGTTTTTT.

V gene TRBV12-3 or TRBV12-4 combines with J gene TRBJ2-3, with D perhaps given as TRBD1 or TRBD2 (5 bases each). The CDR3 length is 13 residues. Trimming pared 5 bases from V and 5 bases from J, leaving 11 bases between. The CDR3 coding sequence is TGTGCCAGCAGTACCGGGGCGGTAGATACGCAGTATTTT. Its protein is CASSTGAVDTQYF.

This clonotype was observed a few times. V and J are TRBV4-1 and TRBJ2-3; unclear D gene. Germline CDR1 is MGHRA and CDR2 is YSYEKL. V lost 6 bases to trimming and J lost 5 bases, with 18 bases between them. CDR3 length: 15 amino acids. Here the CDR3 reads CASSLEGAFGDTQYF. The CDR3 DNA is TGCGCCAGCAGTCTAGAAGGTGCCTTCGGAGATACGCAGTATTTT.

This clonotype was counted many times. V is TRBV20-1 and J is TRBJ2-5; D remains unclear. Germline V gives CDR1 DFQATT, CDR2 SNEGSKA (reference sequence). The CDR3 runs 14 residues. The V and J ends lost 4 bases and 1 base respectively, with 13 bases between them. CDR3 coding DNA: TGCAGTGCTACCTGCTCCTTGGCCCAAGAGACCCAGTACTTC. As protein: CSATCSLAQETQYF.

The rearrangement links TRBV20-1 to TRBJ2-2; TRBD2 agrees at 11 bases. CDR1 DFQATT and CDR2 SNEGSKA come from the germline V gene (reference sequence). The J segment lost 2 bases and the V segment lost 2 bases, leaving 4 bases of the junction unmatched. The CDR3 sequence is 16 residues long. Here the CDR3 reads CSARSGLAVNTGELFF. The CDR3 DNA reads TGCAGTGCTAGATCGGGACTAGCGGTCAACACCGGGGAGCTGTTTTTT.

In its sample, this clonotype was seen a few times. The chain employs TRBV27 and TRBJ2-7; 9 nucleotides align to TRBD2. The CDR3 sequence is 18 residues long. Trimming at V came to 0 bases and at J to 6 bases, leaving 15 bases not matched to a gene. CDR1 and CDR2 (germline): MNHEY, SMNVEV (reference sequence). The CDR3 spells CASSLSSGVTSGDLEQYF. In DNA form, the CDR3 reads TGTGCCAGCAGTTTATCGTCCGGGGTGACTAGCGGAGATCTCGAGCAGTACTTC.

The chain is built from TRBV11-2 and TRBJ2-5, with TRBD2 matching 10 bases. The CDR3 has 16 amino acids. CDR1 is SGHAT, CDR2 FQNNGV, per germline. Trimming at V came to 5 bases and at J to 5 bases, leaving 11 bases not matched to a gene. The CDR3 nucleotides are TGTGCCAGCAGCCGAGGACTAGCGGTACACCGGGAGACCCAGTACTTC. The encoded protein is CASSRGLAVHRETQYF.

This chain links TRBV2 with TRBJ1-2; D uncertain. Trimming shortened V by 0 bases and J by 8 bases, and 4 bases separated the two germline ends. Germline loops: CDR1 SNHLY, CDR2 FYNNEI. The CDR3 sequence is 11 residues long. In nucleotides, the CDR3 is TGTGCCAGCAGTGAAGCGCTCGGCTACACCTTC. It codes for CASSEALGYTF.

This chain connects TRBV6-1 to TRBJ2-7; weak D call: TRBD1 (5 bases). V lost 8 bases to trimming and J lost 3 bases, with 17 bases between them. CDR3 length equals 14 residues. The germline CDR1 and CDR2 sequences are MNHNS and SASEGT. This chain's CDR3 is CASGRRKGNYEQYF. CDR3 DNA: TGTGCCAGCGGACGTCGAAAGGGGAACTACGAGCAGTACTTC.

As for this clonotype: This may be a read error: a much more frequent sequence differs by one nucleotide. This CDR3 fails to terminate in the conserved phenylalanine or tryptophan, so it likely reflects a read error. The genes are TRBV5-1 and TRBJ2-3; 11 nucleotides line up with TRBD2. This CDR3 is built from 17 residues. Germline V gene sequence: CDR1 SGHRS, CDR2 YFSETQ. J lost 2 bases, V lost 2 bases, and 7 bases had no gene match. The CDR3 loop reads CASSFGTSGRNTDTQYY. The CDR3 DNA sequence: TGCGCCAGCAGCTTCGGGACTAGCGGAAGAAACACAGATACGCAGTATTAT.

At least ten counts were recorded for this clonotype. The J gene is TRBJ1-5, the V gene TRBV28; the D is unclear. The CDR3 runs 12 residues. V was clipped by 5 bases and J by 0 bases, with 2 bases between them. In germline, CDR1 is MDHEN, CDR2 SYDVKM. CDR3 sequence (DNA): TGTGCCAGCAGTCGTAGCAATCAGCCCCAGCATTTT. Amino acids: CASSRSNQPQHF.

The gene calls are TRBV15 and TRBJ2-7; D might be TRBD1 (6 bases). The V end lost 3 bases, the J end lost 7 bases, and 19 bases lay between the germline ends. The CDR3 extends over 15 amino acids. Germline CDR1 reads LNHNV; CDR2 reads YYDKDF (reference sequence). As DNA, the CDR3 is TGTGCCACCAGCAGGGGAGAGGGGGACGATCCGGAGCAGTACTTC. It specifies CATSRGEGDDPEQYF.

This rearrangement joins TRBV10-3 to TRBJ2-1; 9 nucleotides match TRBD2. V shed 8 bases and J 6 bases; nucleotides not matched to a gene: 5. The CDR3 covers 13 residues. Germline assignment: CDR1 ENHRY and CDR2 SYGVKD. The chain's CDR3 is CAIGSSGVNEQFF. CDR3 DNA sequence: TGTGCCATCGGGTCTAGCGGGGTCAATGAGCAGTTCTTC.

This clonotype was observed a handful of times. The rearrangement links TRBV6-2 or TRBV6-3 to TRBJ2-1; 10 bases are a match to TRBD2. The V gene end was trimmed by 5 bases and the J gene end by 4 bases; junction bases not matched to a gene: 11. CDR3 length: 17 amino acids. Looked up from germline, CDR1 is MNHEY and CDR2 is SVGEGT. CDR3: CASSPPKAGGPYNEQFF. For the CDR3, the DNA is TGTGCCAGCAGTCCCCCTAAAGCGGGAGGGCCTTACAATGAGCAGTTCTTC.

The V call is TRBV7-8, the J call TRBJ2-1, with 8 positions matching TRBD2. Germline-derived CDR1 and CDR2 are SGHVS and FQNEAQ. V gave up 6 bases and J gave up 4 bases; unmatched junction bases: 8. The CDR3 spans 15 residues. The CDR3: CASSKDSGVYNEQFF. CDR3 nucleotides: TGTGCCAGCAGTAAGGATAGCGGGGTGTACAATGAGCAGTTCTTC.